A single sample gave rise to the 32 T cell receptor beta chains below, sequenced in a study of blood T cell repertoires in COVID-19. Repertoires were generated with immunoSEQ multiplex PCR, while TCRdb's copy carries only in-frame clones and drops some. The repertoire holds around 300,000 clones, with around 89% as singletons. Sequenced sample: PBMCs or T cells enriched from blood (not recorded which). These receptors came from a woman between 45 and 65 years old who had recovered from COVID-19.

CDR3 residues: CASSQGSGRTLTGELFF. The CDR3 DNA follows: TGCGCCAGCAGCCAAGGGTCTGGCAGGACACTGACCGGGGAGCTGTTTTTT. The chain links TRBV4-3 to TRBJ2-2, with D possibly TRBD1 on 5 matching bases. The ends were cut back, 1 base at V and 5 bases at J, with 17 bases in the middle. The CDR3 is made up of 17 amino acids. Germline CDR1 LGHNA, CDR2 YSLEER.

This chain connects TRBV9 to TRBJ2-3; possible D gene TRBD1, 6 bases. CDR1 SGDLS and CDR2 YYNGEE come from the germline V gene. The CDR3 extends over 13 amino acids. V lost 2 bases and J lost 3, with 7 bases in between. The CDR3, as DNA: TGTGCCAGCAGCGTCAGGGGTACAGATACGCAGTATTTT. Protein: CASSVRGTDTQYF.

The chain links TRBV7-2 to TRBJ2-5; 12 bases are a match to TRBD2. The germline gives CDR1 SGHTA, CDR2 FQGNSA. With V trimmed by 5 bases and J by 5 bases, 9 bases remained unmatched. CDR3 length equals 16 residues. The CDR3 reads CASSPNKLAGGETQYF. CDR3 DNA sequence: TGTGCCAGCAGCCCGAATAAGCTAGCGGGAGGGGAGACCCAGTACTTC.

The V gene is TRBV27, the J gene TRBJ1-2; 7 nucleotides line up with TRBD1. The junction had 7 bases not matched to a gene; V was cut back by 5 bases and J by 4 bases. The CDR3 runs 14 residues. Germline values: CDR1 MNHEY, CDR2 SMNVEV (reference sequence). The CDR3 DNA sequence: TGTGCCAGCAGTACGGGACAGTGGGCCTATGGCTACACCTTC. Translated, it gives CASSTGQWAYGYTF.

In DNA, the CDR3 is TGTGCCACCAGTGATGGGGGGGTAGCGGGAGGGCCCGCAGATACGCAGTATTTT. Translated: CATSDGGVAGGPADTQYF. The chain is built from TRBV24-1 and TRBJ2-3; 11 bases align to TRBD2. From germline, CDR1 is KGHDR and CDR2 SFDVKD. J lost 4 bases, V lost 3 bases, and 11 bases had no gene match. The CDR3 sequence is 18 residues long.

The CDR3 loop reads CASSTGTDNSPLHF. The CDR3 DNA reads as TGTGCCAGTAGCACCGGGACAGACAATTCACCCCTCCACTTT. This sequence joins TRBV19 and TRBJ1-6, with TRBD1 matching over 7 bases. The ends lost 6 bases at V and 7 bases at J; junction bases unmatched: 6. This CDR3 has 14 amino acids. Germline assignment: CDR1 LNHDA and CDR2 SQIVND (reference sequence).

This clone was seen only once. The chain combines TRBV9 with TRBJ1-5; perhaps TRBD1 as D (5 bases). The CDR3 is made up of 13 amino acids. V was clipped by 2 bases and J by 6 bases, with 9 bases between them. Germline CDR1 SGDLS, CDR2 YYNGEE. The CDR3 nucleotides are TGTGCCAGCAGCGTTGGGGGAGGTCAGCCCCAGCATTTT. Translating it yields CASSVGGGQPQHF.

This clone came up once. This chain uses TRBV5-4 with TRBJ2-1; 10 bases align to TRBD2. Germline trimming cut 4 bases from V and 3 bases from J; bases unmatched to any gene: 4. CDR1 SGHNT and CDR2 YYREEE come from the germline V gene (reference sequence). The CDR3 runs 15 residues. The CDR3, as DNA: TGTGCCAGCAGCCCAGGGACTAGCGACTACAATGAGCAGTTCTTC. As protein: CASSPGTSDYNEQFF.

This clone has more than one count but fewer than ten. The chain employs TRBV12-5 and TRBJ2-1; D remains ambiguous. Trimming stripped 5 bases from V and 3 bases from J, with 5 bases between. Germline CDR1 reads LGHNT; CDR2 reads FRNRAP. The CDR3 length is 12 residues. CDR3 bases: TGTGCTAGTGGTCCAGACTACAATGAGCAGTTCTTC. Its protein is CASGPDYNEQFF.

The chain joins TRBV5-1 to TRBJ1-1; TRBD1 might be the D (5 bases). V was pared by 3 bases and J by 0 bases, with 9 bases between. Germline CDR1 and CDR2: SGHRS and YFSETQ. This CDR3 region has 14 residues. In nucleotides, the CDR3 is TGCGCCAGCAGCTGGGGCGAAATGAACACTGAAGCTTTCTTT. Amino acids: CASSWGEMNTEAFF.

This chain links TRBV28 with TRBJ1-5; 7 bases align to TRBD1. The CDR3 is made up of 15 amino acids. The germline gives CDR1 MDHEN, CDR2 SYDVKM. V shed 3 bases and J 14 bases; nucleotides not matched to a gene: 16. CDR3 loop: CASSFPDRAIVPEHF. CDR3 sequence (DNA): TGTGCCAGCAGTTTTCCCGACAGGGCCATAGTACCAGAGCATTTT.

This clone occurred once. The chain joins TRBV15 to TRBJ1-1; D unresolved. The CDR3 length is 14 residues. Germline V gene sequence: CDR1 LNHNV, CDR2 YYDKDF (reference sequence). Trimming left V 1 base short and J 0 bases short, with 6 bases between. The CDR3 is CATSRAFMNTEAFF. The CDR3 DNA sequence: TGTGCCACCAGCAGAGCCTTTATGAACACTGAAGCTTTCTTT.

The chain carries TRBV6-5 and TRBJ1-1; no clear D. This CDR3 comprises 16 residues. Trimming removed 4 bases from V and 5 bases from J, with 20 bases in between. CDR1 and CDR2 from the germline V gene are MNHEY and SVGAGI. The CDR3, as DNA: TGTGCCAGCAGTTTAGGGTCTTTTTTTGCGGGGACTGAAGCTTTCTTT. Translating it yields CASSLGSFFAGTEAFF.

The CDR3, as DNA: TGTGCCAGCAGCTTCGGACTAGCGGGAGCAGATGAGACCCAGTACTTC. Its protein is CASSFGLAGADETQYF. The gene calls are TRBV5-4 and TRBJ2-5; 13 bases are shared with TRBD2. The CDR3 is 16 amino acids. Germline CDR1 reads SGHNT; CDR2 reads YYREEE (reference sequence). Trimming removed 2 bases from V and 5 bases from J; junction bases left unmatched: 6.

The chain combines TRBV27 with TRBJ2-1; tentatively, D is TRBD2 (5 bases). Germline V gene sequence: CDR1 MNHEY, CDR2 SMNVEV (reference sequence). V lost 5 bases and J lost 8, with 28 bases in between. The CDR3 has 18 amino acids. The CDR3 DNA sequence: TGTGCCAGCAGTCCCAAACAAACGAGGAGAATCGGAGGCGATGAGCAGTTCTTC. Protein product: CASSPKQTRRIGGDEQFF.

The V call is TRBV28, the J call TRBJ1-3; D unresolved. Germline V gene data show CDR1 as MDHEN and CDR2 as SYDVKM. The CDR3 is 15 amino acids. V lost 4 bases and J 0 bases, leaving 10 bases between the germline ends. CDR3 sequence reads: CASSSHDNSGNTIYF. The DNA for the CDR3 is TGTGCCAGCAGTTCGCACGACAACTCTGGAAACACCATATATTTT.

The chain employs TRBV7-9 and TRBJ2-3, with TRBD2 matching over 7 bases. The ends lost 5 bases at V and 0 bases at J; junction bases unmatched: 5. The germline V gene has CDR1 SEHNR and CDR2 FQNEAQ (reference sequence). CDR3 length: 15 amino acids. CDR3: CASSQLATSTDTQYF. Written as DNA, the CDR3 is TGTGCCAGCAGCCAACTAGCGACTAGCACAGATACGCAGTATTTT. The complete variable domain, with remaining parts taken from reference TRBV7-9 and TRBJ2-3, reads DTGVSQNPRHKITKRGQNVTFRCDPISEHNRLYWYRQTLGQGPEFLTYFQNEAQLEKSRLLSDRFSAERPKGSFSTLEIQRTEQGDSAMYLCASSQLATSTDTQYFGPGTRLTVL.

The chain has TRBV19 and TRBJ1-2, with 9 bases matching TRBD1. Trimming took 7 bases from V and 8 from J; bases not matched to a gene: 11. The CDR3 has 14 residues. Germline V gene sequence: CDR1 LNHDA, CDR2 SQIVND (reference sequence). CDR3 coding DNA: TGTGCCAGTATAGGTGGACAGGGGTTATCGGGCTACACCTTC. Translating it yields CASIGGQGLSGYTF. Combining the CDR3 with reference TRBV19 and TRBJ1-2 gives the whole variable domain DGGITQSPKYLFRKEGQNVTLSCEQNLNHDAMYWYRQDPGQGLRLIYYSQIVNDFQKGDIAEGYSVSREKKESFPLTVTSAQKNPTAFYLCASIGGQGLSGYTFGSGTRLTVV.

This rearrangement joins TRBV11-2 to TRBJ1-5, with D maybe TRBD1 (5 bases). CDR3 size: 15 residues. The germline gives CDR1 SGHAT, CDR2 FQNNGV. Trimming removed 0 bases at V and 9 bases at J, with 15 bases between. CDR3 in DNA: TGTGCCAGCAGCTTAGATAGCCCGGATACAGGGCCCCAGCATTTT. This gives the protein CASSLDSPDTGPQHF.

The chain recombines TRBV5-8 with TRBJ2-1, with a possible D match to TRBD1 (6 bases). V shed 4 bases and J shed 8 bases, with 22 bases lying between them. The germline gives CDR1 SGHTS, CDR2 YDEGEE. The CDR3 runs 16 residues. The DNA of the CDR3 is TGTGCCAGCAGCCTAACCACAGGGAAAGTTAGGCATGAGCAGTTCTTC. Amino acid sequence: CASSLTTGKVRHEQFF.

This chain uses TRBV11-2 with TRBJ2-1; weak D call: TRBD1 (5 bases). In germline, CDR1 is SGHAT, CDR2 FQNNGV. V gave up 1 base and J gave up 7 bases, with 14 bases separating them. CDR3 length equals 15 residues. For the CDR3, the DNA is TGTGCCAGCAGCTTAGCTATGCGACAGAAAAATGAGCAGTTCTTC. Its translation is CASSLAMRQKNEQFF.

CDR3 bases: TGTGCCAGCAGTTACCCCGACAGGGCCTACGAGCAGTACTTC. It codes for CASSYPDRAYEQYF. The V call is TRBV6-5, the J call TRBJ2-7, with 7 bases that match TRBD1. The germline V gene encodes CDR1 MNHEY and CDR2 SVGAGI. V lost 2 bases to trimming and J lost 2 bases; unmatched junction nucleotides: 3. The CDR3 has 14 amino acids.

V gene TRBV28 combines with J gene TRBJ1-2, with D hard to call. Per germline, CDR1 MDHEN and CDR2 SYDVKM. V lost 6 bases, J lost 0 bases, and 8 bases lay in between. The CDR3 extends over 13 amino acids. CDR3 in amino acids: CASSASSNYGYTF. The CDR3 DNA reads TGTGCCAGCAGCGCTAGCTCTAACTATGGCTACACCTTC.

The CDR3 loop reads CASSGAGQGVKTQYF. Written as DNA, the CDR3 is TGTGCCAGCAGTGGAGCGGGACAGGGGGTGAAGACCCAGTACTTC. The chain joins TRBV27 to TRBJ2-5, with 11 positions matching TRBD1. The junction had 8 bases not matched to a gene; V was cut back by 5 bases and J by 6 bases. CDR1 MNHEY and CDR2 SMNVEV come from the germline V gene (reference sequence). The CDR3 spans 15 residues.

This chain links TRBV28 with TRBJ1-6; D is ambiguous. V lost 2 bases, J lost 6 bases, and 14 bases lay in between. The CDR3 runs 16 residues. Germline V gene lookup returns CDR1 MDHEN and CDR2 SYDVKM. The DNA for the CDR3 is TGTGCCAGCAGTTTAGGTTTAGCGACCATTAATTCACCCCTCCACTTT. It yields the protein CASSLGLATINSPLHF.

The chain has TRBV7-2 and TRBJ2-7; 7 bases fit TRBD2. CDR3 length: 15 residues. After removal of 5 bases from V and 1 base from J, the junction contained 8 bases not matched to a gene. CDR1 is SGHTA, CDR2 FQGNSA, per germline. CDR3 nucleotides: TGTGCCAGCAGCCCCACGGGACTAAAGTCCTACGAGCAGTACTTC. This encodes CASSPTGLKSYEQYF.

V is TRBV5-1 and J is TRBJ1-3; D perhaps matches TRBD1 (6 bases). This CDR3 has 14 residues. The V end was cut by 3 bases, the J end by 0 bases, with 7 bases between. The germline gives CDR1 SGHRS, CDR2 YFSETQ. The CDR3 sequence: CASSSDSSGNTIYF. Written as DNA, the CDR3 is TGCGCCAGCAGCTCGGACAGCTCTGGAAACACCATATATTTT.

This chain links TRBV11-3 with TRBJ2-5; 9 bases line up with TRBD2. CDR3 size: 15 residues. Germline CDR1 and CDR2: SGHNT and YENEEA. The V gene end was trimmed by 1 base and the J gene end by 5 bases; junction bases not matched to a gene: 5. CDR3 nucleotide sequence: TGTGCCAGCAGCTTAGGCGGGAGGGCCGGGGAGACCCAGTACTTC. This codes for CASSLGGRAGETQYF.

This clone was found a few times. The chain links TRBV28 to TRBJ2-1; 8 nucleotides line up with TRBD2. Per the germline V gene, CDR1 is MDHEN and CDR2 is SYDVKM. The CDR3 contains 17 residues. V trimming: 5 bases; J trimming: 1 base; junction bases outside the gene matches: 10. The CDR3 is CASSLIVAGWSYNEQFF. The CDR3 nucleotides are TGTGCCAGCAGTCTCATTGTAGCGGGATGGTCCTACAATGAGCAGTTCTTC.

The chain recombines TRBV5-5 with TRBJ1-4; D perhaps matches TRBD1 (6 bases). CDR1 and CDR2 (germline): SGHKS, YYEKEE (reference sequence). The CDR3 length is 16 residues. V was shortened by 0 bases and J by 1 base, with 10 bases between the two germline ends. CDR3 coding DNA: TGTGCCAGCAGCTTGGTGGGGGCAGTAACTAATGAAAAACTGTTTTTT. Protein: CASSLVGAVTNEKLFF. The complete variable domain, with remaining parts taken from reference TRBV5-5 and TRBJ1-4, reads DAGVTQSPTHLIKTRGQQVTLRCSPISGHKSVSWYQQVLGQGPQFIFQYYEKEERGRGNFPDRFSARQFPNYSSELNVNALLLGDSALYLCASSLVGAVTNEKLFFGSGTQLSVL.

This clone was seen a few times. The CDR3: CASSPRTGGYGYTF. CDR3 coding DNA: TGTGCCAGCAGCCCGAGGACAGGGGGCTATGGCTACACCTTC. This rearrangement joins TRBV9 to TRBJ1-2, with TRBD1 matching 10 bases. This CDR3 has 14 amino acids. From germline, CDR1 is SGDLS and CDR2 YYNGEE. V lost 4 bases, J lost 4 bases, and 4 bases stayed unmatched.

The chain links TRBV4-3 to TRBJ2-3; 14 bases align to TRBD2. Looked up from germline, CDR1 is LGHNA and CDR2 is YSLEER. V trimming: 0 bases; J trimming: 4 bases; junction bases outside the gene matches: 6. CDR3 size: 18 residues. The CDR3 region is CASSQEIGTSGRSDTQYF. The CDR3 DNA reads as TGCGCCAGCAGCCAAGAGATTGGGACTAGCGGGAGATCAGATACGCAGTATTTT.